A selection of T cell receptor beta chains follows, all from one sample in a study of T cell repertoires in ileal Crohn's disease. Sequencing used immunoSEQ multiplex PCR; TCRdb keeps in-frame clones, though not all of them. Here the sample spans 12,000 to 15,000 clones, around 79% being singletons. Source material: ileal tissue. These receptors originate from an adult with Crohn's disease. The CDR3 runs from the conserved cysteine through the conserved F or W. The D gene is left open where the match is weak.

d_call,v_call,j_call,cdr3_length,cdr3_aa
-,TRBV5-4,TRBJ1-2,13,CASSLKPNYGYTF
TRBD1,TRBV19,TRBJ2-7,13,CASSVDRVDEQYF
-,TRBV19,TRBJ1-1,14,CASSILGGTIEAFF
TRBD2,TRBV6-5,TRBJ2-1,15,CASSLSGASYNEQFF
-,TRBV11-2,TRBJ2-1,16,CASSLVGLASYNEQFF
-,TRBV5-5,TRBJ2-4,14,CASSQQLNKNIQYF
-,TRBV27,TRBJ1-4,14,CASSLAGANEKLFF
TRBD2,TRBV7-9,TRBJ2-5,17,CASSLPGTSPKRGTQYF
TRBD1,TRBV9,TRBJ2-1,14,CASETGQGYNEQFF
-,TRBV6-1,TRBJ2-7,14,CASTGGSQGGNQYF
-,TRBV7-9,TRBJ1-1,14,CASTQSGVNTEAFF
-,TRBV5-1,TRBJ1-5,14,CASSFLGGNQPQHF
-,TRBV5-6,TRBJ1-4,18,CASSLHAFVMGEREKLFF
TRBD1,TRBV27,TRBJ1-5,15,CASSGRTGTNQPQHF
TRBD2,TRBV7-6,TRBJ2-7,15,CASSLYGAGDYEQYF
-,TRBV12-5,TRBJ1-1,14,CASGLRVLNTEAFF
-,TRBV7-9,TRBJ1-1,13,CASALREGTEAFF
-,TRBV5-1,TRBJ1-3,17,CASSLVGFSEFGNTIYF
-,TRBV7-9,TRBJ2-7,13,CASSLYGTDEQYF
-,TRBV5-1,TRBJ1-1,15,CASSLDFTGNTEAFF
TRBD1,TRBV6-1,TRBJ1-1,16,CASSEVPGGSNTEAFF
TRBD1,TRBV30,TRBJ1-6,13,CAWTLGGRSPLHF
-,TRBV7-8,TRBJ1-6,13,CASSLGRNSPLHF
-,TRBV19,TRBJ2-7,13,CASGAGYFYEQYF
-,TRBV6-5,TRBJ2-5,12,CASSYIGETQYF
-,TRBV18,TRBJ1-4,13,CASSRGSNEKLFF
TRBD1,TRBV5-1,TRBJ1-4,16,CASSLVGDRGTGKLFF
-,TRBV10-3,TRBJ2-3,11,CAISDVGEQYF
-,TRBV5-1,TRBJ1-1,13,CASSVGQPAEAFF
TRBD1,TRBV29-1,TRBJ2-5,14,CSVRTQGARETQYF